The 30 T cell receptor beta chains given below trace back to one sample, sequenced in a study of cytomegalovirus exposure and HLA in healthy donors. In the PCR, 60 Vbeta and 13 Jbeta primers were used. Profiled with immunoSEQ multiplex PCR; TCRdb holds only in-frame clones, not every one. In the table there are 200,000 to 250,000 clones, over 65% of which are singletons. Material: PBMCs. The receptors derive from a human donor in good health.

The CDR3 DNA reads TGTGCCAGCACCCCTAGGCCCTCCCTAGCGACACGCACAGATACGCAGTATTTT. This sequence encodes CASTPRPSLATRTDTQYF. The rearrangement links TRBV7-9 to TRBJ2-3, with D perhaps TRBD2 (6 bases). V dropped 7 bases and J dropped 1 base, with 24 bases sitting between them. The CDR3 has 18 residues. CDR1 is SEHNR, CDR2 FQNEAQ, per germline (reference sequence).

This rearrangement joins TRBV27 to TRBJ2-7; TRBD2 matches 10 bases. The V gene's germline CDR1 is MNHEY and CDR2 SMNVEV (reference sequence). V was clipped by 6 bases and J by 2 bases; unmatched bases: 1. The CDR3 length is 13 residues. Here the CDR3 reads CASRLAGAYEQYF. CDR3 nucleotide sequence: TGTGCCAGCAGGCTAGCGGGAGCCTACGAGCAGTACTTC.

This clone showed up just a few times. The chain links TRBV10-3 to TRBJ1-4, with D perhaps matching TRBD1 (5 bases). Germline lookup yields CDR1 ENHRY and CDR2 SYGVKD. The germline V and J ends were trimmed by 10 bases and 5 bases, with 11 bases remaining between them. The CDR3 is 12 amino acids. CDR3 nucleotide sequence: TGTGCCACACGGGGGGTAAATGAAAAACTGTTTTTT. Translated: CATRGVNEKLFF.

V is TRBV29-1 and J is TRBJ2-4; a possible D gene is TRBD2 (5 bases). The CDR3 totals 15 residues. V lost 1 base and J lost 1, with 11 bases in between. CDR1 and CDR2 (germline): SQVTM, ANQGSEA. The CDR3 DNA follows: TGCAGCGTTGAAGGGGAATCGGGGGCCAAAAACATTCAGTACTTC. Its translation is CSVEGESGAKNIQYF.

The chain employs TRBV10-1 and TRBJ2-2, with 14 bases identical to TRBD2. The germline CDR1 and CDR2 sequences are WNHNN and SYGVQD (reference sequence). The CDR3 is 18 residues long. With 2 bases clipped from V and 2 bases from J, the junction kept 4 bases outside the gene matches. The CDR3 sequence is CASSEKGTSGRNTGELFF. The CDR3 DNA is TGCGCCAGCAGTGAGAAAGGGACTAGCGGGAGAAACACCGGGGAGCTGTTTTTT.

The chain uses TRBV21-1 and TRBJ2-3; the table's D call, TRBD2, was not checked against the DNA. TRBV21-1 is shown as a pseudogene. The CDR3 has 17 amino acids. The CDR3 reads CASSKALFSFCTDTQYF. The CDR3 nucleotides read TGTGCCAGCAGCAAAGCTCTCTTTAGTTTTTGCACAGATACGCAGTATTTT.

This clone came up once. The V and J genes are TRBV28 and TRBJ1-1; no definite D call. V was pared by 4 bases and J by 3 bases, with 3 bases between. This CDR3 comprises 11 residues. CDR1 MDHEN and CDR2 SYDVKM come from the germline V gene. Here the CDR3 DNA reads TGTGCCAGCAGTTCAGACACTGAAGCTTTCTTT. Its translation: CASSSDTEAFF.

CDR3 loop: CASSIRGTDGYTF. As DNA, the CDR3 is TGTGCCAGCAGCATCAGGGGAACTGATGGCTACACCTTC. The genes are TRBV6-6 and TRBJ1-2; TRBD1 is a possible D gene (6 bases). Germline CDR1 and CDR2: MNHNY and SVGAGI (reference sequence). V lost 6 bases and J 6 bases, leaving 14 bases between the germline ends. The CDR3 has 13 amino acids.

V gene TRBV6-5 combines with J gene TRBJ2-3; D might be TRBD2 (5 bases). The V gene's germline CDR1 is MNHEY and CDR2 SVGAGI. The V end was cut by 6 bases, the J end by 3 bases, with 16 bases between. This CDR3 region has 15 residues. The CDR3 region is CASSDGAGGTDTQYF. In DNA, the CDR3 is TGTGCCAGCAGCGACGGTGCCGGAGGTACAGATACGCAGTATTTT.

The gene calls are TRBV5-1 and TRBJ1-3; D not certain. Germline V gene lookup returns CDR1 SGHRS and CDR2 YFSETQ. Between the trimmed V and J ends, which lost 0 bases and 2 bases, there was a span of 9 bases. The CDR3 covers 15 residues. The CDR3 sequence: CASSLAGVAGNTIYF. As DNA, the CDR3 is TGCGCCAGCAGCTTGGCCGGGGTGGCTGGAAACACCATATATTTT.

This clone was recorded once. The chain uses TRBV7-8 and TRBJ2-7, with 10 nucleotides matching TRBD1. The CDR3 spans 15 residues. Germline V gene sequence: CDR1 SGHVS, CDR2 FQNEAQ. The V segment lost 1 base and the J segment 5 bases; nucleotides outside the gene matches: 5. The CDR3 bases are TGTGCCAGCAGCTTAGACCGGACAGGGGGGAACGAGCAGTACTTC. Translated, it gives CASSLDRTGGNEQYF.

The gene calls are TRBV7-3 and TRBJ2-5; 7 nucleotides match TRBD1. After removal of 2 bases from V and 12 bases from J, the junction contained 9 bases not matched to a gene. The CDR3 extends over 13 amino acids. Germline V lookup: CDR1 SGHTA, CDR2 FQGTGA. CDR3 DNA sequence: TGTGCCAGCAGCTTATCAGGAGACAGGGAAAAGTACTTC. This translates into CASSLSGDREKYF.

This clone was counted a single time. The gene calls are TRBV7-9 and TRBJ1-2; maybe TRBD1 (5 bases). Germline lookup yields CDR1 SEHNR and CDR2 FQNEAQ (reference sequence). The CDR3 totals 16 residues. V dropped 5 bases and J dropped 0 bases, with 16 bases sitting between them. CDR3 loop: CASSTPGAVANYGYTF. The CDR3 DNA is TGTGCCAGCAGCACCCCTGGGGCGGTGGCTAACTATGGCTACACCTTC.

V and J are TRBV9 and TRBJ2-5, with 8 bases fitting TRBD1. The CDR3 runs 14 residues. In germline, CDR1 is SGDLS, CDR2 YYNGEE. Trimming cost V 3 bases and J 6 bases; bases outside gene matches: 7. The CDR3 spells CASSAGGQDQTQYF. The CDR3, as DNA: TGTGCCAGCAGCGCTGGGGGACAGGACCAGACCCAGTACTTC.

The chain couples TRBV18 to TRBJ1-2, with 11 bases matching TRBD1. Germline-derived CDR1 and CDR2 are KGHSH and LQKENI. Trimming took 4 bases from V and 2 from J; bases not matched to a gene: 3. The CDR3 sequence is 15 residues long. CDR3 in amino acids: CASSRGQGANYGYTF. In DNA, the CDR3 is TGTGCCAGCTCACGTGGACAGGGGGCGAACTATGGCTACACCTTC.

The chain couples TRBV5-7 to TRBJ2-1; 14 bases are a match to TRBD2. TRBV5-7 is designated an ORF whose function remains uncertain. The CDR3 covers 17 residues. V gave up 3 bases and J gave up 0 bases; unmatched junction bases: 2. CDR3 protein: CASSSGTSGSSYNEQFF. CDR3 bases: TGTGCCAGCAGCTCCGGGACTAGCGGGAGCTCCTACAATGAGCAGTTCTTC.

J is TRBJ1-1 and V is TRBV30, with no clear D. Germline V gene lookup returns CDR1 GTSNPN and CDR2 SVGIG (reference sequence). This CDR3 region has 16 residues. The V and J ends lost 3 bases and 3 bases respectively, with 20 bases between them. CDR3 amino acids: CAWRRGRSAPDTEAFF. The CDR3 DNA is TGTGCCTGGAGGCGGGGAAGGTCAGCTCCGGACACTGAAGCTTTCTTT.

The V call is TRBV15, the J call TRBJ2-1; 10 bases agree with TRBD2. J was trimmed by 1 base and V by 5 bases; bases with no gene match: 5. CDR3 length equals 16 residues. Looked up from germline, CDR1 is LNHNV and CDR2 is YYDKDF (reference sequence). The CDR3 protein is CATSLRTSGSYNEQFF. CDR3 nucleotide sequence: TGTGCCACCAGCTTACGGACTAGCGGTTCCTACAATGAGCAGTTCTTC.

The chain employs TRBV28 and TRBJ2-7; possibly TRBD2 for D (6 bases). Germline V gene lookup returns CDR1 MDHEN and CDR2 SYDVKM. CDR3 length: 16 residues. The V end was cut by 5 bases, the J end by 3 bases, with 20 bases between. The CDR3 DNA reads as TGTGCCAGCAGTGGCGGGGCGAAGGGGAAGTTCTACGAGCAGTACTTC. Translating gives CASSGGAKGKFYEQYF.

The chain links TRBV5-4 to TRBJ2-5; D remains unclear. The CDR3 covers 14 residues. Between the trimmed V and J ends, which lost 1 base and 4 bases, there was a span of 11 bases. The germline V gene encodes CDR1 SGHNT and CDR2 YYREEE (reference sequence). This CDR3 reads CASSLLAARETQYF. Written as DNA, the CDR3 is TGTGCCAGCAGCTTGTTGGCGGCGCGAGAGACCCAGTACTTC.

About this clone: Compared with germline, one end of the junction differs, possibly owing to a read error. Distinct nucleotide sequences in the sample also encode this CDR3. The rearrangement uses TRBV27 and TRBJ2-2; D perhaps matches TRBD1 (6 bases). The CDR3 is made up of 17 amino acids. Germline V gene sequence: CDR1 MNHEY, CDR2 SMNVEV (reference sequence). As DNA, the CDR3 is TGTGCCAGCAGTATACGCCCCGGACAGACTACCACCGGGGAACTGTTTTTT. Its translation: CASSIRPGQTTTGELFF.

Written as DNA, the CDR3 is TGTGCCAGCAGTTATGACAGGGGCCGCTCTGGAAACACCATATATTTT. Its translation: CASSYDRGRSGNTIYF. This rearrangement joins TRBV6-5 to TRBJ1-3, with 8 bases identical to TRBD1. Germline trimming cut 3 bases from V and 0 bases from J; bases unmatched to any gene: 4. CDR1 and CDR2 (germline): MNHEY, SVGAGI. CDR3 length: 16 residues.

The CDR3 protein is CASSLGPESDNTGELFF. As DNA, the CDR3 is TGTGCCAGCAGCTTGGGGCCCGAGAGCGACAACACCGGGGAGCTGTTTTTT. This chain uses TRBV7-8 with TRBJ2-2, with D maybe TRBD1 (5 bases). Germline-derived CDR1 and CDR2 are SGHVS and FQNEAQ. V dropped 3 bases and J dropped 2 bases, with 16 bases sitting between them. There are 17 residues in the CDR3.

This rearrangement joins TRBV7-3 to TRBJ2-3; 14 bases map to TRBD2. The CDR3 is 15 residues long. With V trimmed by 4 bases and J by 5 bases, 2 bases remained unmatched. Germline values: CDR1 SGHTA, CDR2 FQGTGA. The CDR3 protein is CASSSGTSGGDTQYF. The CDR3 bases are TGTGCCAGCAGCTCCGGGACTAGCGGGGGAGATACGCAGTATTTT.

This chain uses TRBV28 with TRBJ1-5; 9 bases fit TRBD1. Trimming took 9 bases from V and 3 from J; bases not matched to a gene: 12. Germline CDR1 and CDR2: MDHEN and SYDVKM. The CDR3 sequence is 16 residues long. Here the CDR3 reads CASFSPGQGFNQPQHF. The CDR3 region has the DNA TGTGCCAGTTTTAGCCCGGGACAGGGTTTCAATCAGCCCCAGCATTTT.

V usage is TRBV7-2 and J usage is TRBJ2-2; possible D gene TRBD2, 5 bases. The ends were cut back, 5 bases at V and 3 bases at J, with 10 bases in the middle. The CDR3 runs to 14 residues. The germline gives CDR1 SGHTA, CDR2 FQGNSA. CDR3 nucleotides: TGTGCCAGCAGCCCCCGGAGGCACACCGGGGAGCTGTTTTTT. Translating it yields CASSPRRHTGELFF.

The chain uses TRBV9 and TRBJ2-7; 12 nucleotides agree with TRBD2. CDR3 length equals 15 residues. CDR1 is SGDLS and CDR2 is YYNGEE in the germline V gene. V gave up 3 bases and J gave up 2 bases; unmatched junction bases: 3. CDR3 DNA: TGTGCCAGCAGCGAGGGACTAGCGGGCACCTACGAGCAGTACTTC. The encoded protein is CASSEGLAGTYEQYF.

This chain connects TRBV19 to TRBJ2-1, with D possibly TRBD1 on 7 matching bases. The CDR3 is 16 residues long. V gave up 3 bases and J gave up 0 bases, with 12 bases separating them. The germline gives CDR1 LNHDA, CDR2 SQIVND (reference sequence). The CDR3 DNA follows: TGTGCCAGTAGTATTTGGCGGGACAGCTCCTACAATGAGCAGTTCTTC. This gives the protein CASSIWRDSSYNEQFF.

The chain links TRBV30 to TRBJ2-1; 8 bases align to TRBD2. Germline values: CDR1 GTSNPN, CDR2 SVGIG (reference sequence). The CDR3 loop spans 12 amino acids. Losses at the gene ends were 7 bases for V and 10 bases for J; bases not matched to a gene: 9. Written as DNA, the CDR3 is TGTGCCTCGGGACTAGGACCCTCCGAGCAGTTCTTC. This encodes CASGLGPSEQFF.

V usage is TRBV10-1 and J usage is TRBJ2-3; the match to TRBD2 covers 12 bases. This CDR3 spans 20 amino acids. The germline V gene encodes CDR1 WNHNN and CDR2 SYGVQD (reference sequence). V was clipped by 4 bases and J by 3 bases; unmatched bases: 17. Written as DNA, the CDR3 is TGCGCCAGCAGTGTTAAGTTAGGGACTAGCGGGCTCCGGGTTACAGATACGCAGTATTTT. Translated: CASSVKLGTSGLRVTDTQYF.